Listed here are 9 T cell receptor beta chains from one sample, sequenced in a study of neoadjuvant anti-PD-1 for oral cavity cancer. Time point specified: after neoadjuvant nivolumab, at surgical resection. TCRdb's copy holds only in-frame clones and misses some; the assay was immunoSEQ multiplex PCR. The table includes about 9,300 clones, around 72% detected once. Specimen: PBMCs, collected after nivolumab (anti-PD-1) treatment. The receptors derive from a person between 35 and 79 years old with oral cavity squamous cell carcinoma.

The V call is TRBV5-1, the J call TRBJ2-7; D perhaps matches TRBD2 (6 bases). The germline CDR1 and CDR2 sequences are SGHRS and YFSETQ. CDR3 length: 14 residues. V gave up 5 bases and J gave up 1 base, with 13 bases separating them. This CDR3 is CASSRDSASYEQYF. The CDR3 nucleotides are TGCGCCAGCAGTCGGGACTCCGCTTCCTACGAGCAGTACTTC.

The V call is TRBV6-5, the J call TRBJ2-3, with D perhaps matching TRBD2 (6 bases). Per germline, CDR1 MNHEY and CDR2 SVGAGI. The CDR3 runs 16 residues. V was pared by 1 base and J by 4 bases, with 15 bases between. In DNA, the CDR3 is TGTGCCAGCAGTTACTTCGTGACTAGGGGCCCAGATACGCAGTATTTT. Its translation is CASSYFVTRGPDTQYF.

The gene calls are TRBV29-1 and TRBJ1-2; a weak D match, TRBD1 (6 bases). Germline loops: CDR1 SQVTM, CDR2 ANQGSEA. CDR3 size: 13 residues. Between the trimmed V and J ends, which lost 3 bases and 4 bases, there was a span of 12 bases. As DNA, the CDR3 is TGCAGCGTTGATCCGGGGGCCTTCTATGGCTACACCTTC. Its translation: CSVDPGAFYGYTF.

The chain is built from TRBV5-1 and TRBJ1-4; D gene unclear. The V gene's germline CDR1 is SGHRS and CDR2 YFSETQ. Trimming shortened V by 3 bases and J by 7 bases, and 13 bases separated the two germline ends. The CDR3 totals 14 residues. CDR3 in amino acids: CASSSRPRSEKLFF. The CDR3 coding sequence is TGCGCCAGCAGCTCCCGACCGCGGAGTGAAAAACTGTTTTTT.

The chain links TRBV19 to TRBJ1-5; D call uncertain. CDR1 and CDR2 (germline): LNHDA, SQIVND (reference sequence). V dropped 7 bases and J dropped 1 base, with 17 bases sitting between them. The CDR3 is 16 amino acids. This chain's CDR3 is CASIPKIGGSNQPQHF. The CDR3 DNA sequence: TGTGCCAGTATCCCCAAAATTGGCGGGAGCAATCAGCCCCAGCATTTT.

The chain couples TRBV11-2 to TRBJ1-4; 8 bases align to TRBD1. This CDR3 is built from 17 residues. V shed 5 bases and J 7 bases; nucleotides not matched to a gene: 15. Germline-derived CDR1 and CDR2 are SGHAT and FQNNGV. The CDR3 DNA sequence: TGTGCCAGCAGCATTAGTCCCAGGGGGCGGAAGGGTGAAAAACTGTTTTTT. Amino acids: CASSISPRGRKGEKLFF.

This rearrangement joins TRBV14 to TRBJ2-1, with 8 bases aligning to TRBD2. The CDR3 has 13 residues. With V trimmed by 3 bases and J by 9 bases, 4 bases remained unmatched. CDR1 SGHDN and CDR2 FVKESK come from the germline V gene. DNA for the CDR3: TGTGCCAGCAGCCAGTCTAGCGGGTTTGAGCAGTTCTTC. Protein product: CASSQSSGFEQFF.

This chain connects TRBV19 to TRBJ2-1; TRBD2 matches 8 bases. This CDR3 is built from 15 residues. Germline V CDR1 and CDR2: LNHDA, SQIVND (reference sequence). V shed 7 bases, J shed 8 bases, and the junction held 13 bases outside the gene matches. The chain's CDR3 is CASTGGDSMGDEQFF. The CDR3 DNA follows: TGTGCCAGTACGGGGGGGGACTCAATGGGTGATGAGCAGTTCTTC.

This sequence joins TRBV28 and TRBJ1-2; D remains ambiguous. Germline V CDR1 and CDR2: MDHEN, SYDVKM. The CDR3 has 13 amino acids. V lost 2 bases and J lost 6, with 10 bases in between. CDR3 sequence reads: CASSLRGSHGYTF. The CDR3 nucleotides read TGTGCCAGCAGTTTACGGGGTTCCCATGGCTACACCTTC.